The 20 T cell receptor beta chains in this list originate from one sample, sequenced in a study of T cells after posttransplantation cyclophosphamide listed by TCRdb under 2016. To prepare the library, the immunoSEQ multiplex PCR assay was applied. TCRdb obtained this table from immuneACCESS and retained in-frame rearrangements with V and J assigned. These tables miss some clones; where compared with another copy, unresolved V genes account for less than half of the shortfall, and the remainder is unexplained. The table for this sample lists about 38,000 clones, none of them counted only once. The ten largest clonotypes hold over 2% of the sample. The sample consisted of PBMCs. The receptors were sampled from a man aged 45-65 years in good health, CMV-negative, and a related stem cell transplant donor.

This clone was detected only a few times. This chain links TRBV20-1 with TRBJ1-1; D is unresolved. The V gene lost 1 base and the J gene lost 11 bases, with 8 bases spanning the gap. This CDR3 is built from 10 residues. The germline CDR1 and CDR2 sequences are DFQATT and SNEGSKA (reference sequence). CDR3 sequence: CSARVNRAFF. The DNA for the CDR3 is TGCAGTGCTAGAGTCAACCGGGCTTTCTTT.

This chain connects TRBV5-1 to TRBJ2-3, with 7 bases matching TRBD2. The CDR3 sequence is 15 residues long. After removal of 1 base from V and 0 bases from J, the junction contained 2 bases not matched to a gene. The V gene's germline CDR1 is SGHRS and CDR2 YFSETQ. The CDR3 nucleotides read TGCGCCAGCAGCTTGAACGGGGGGAGCACAGATACGCAGTATTTT. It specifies CASSLNGGSTDTQYF.

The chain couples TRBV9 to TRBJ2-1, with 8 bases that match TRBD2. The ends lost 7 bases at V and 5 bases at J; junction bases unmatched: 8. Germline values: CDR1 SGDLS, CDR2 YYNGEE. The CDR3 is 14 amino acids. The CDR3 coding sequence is TGTGCCAGCGGCCAGCGGGAGTTTAACAATGAGCAGTTCTTC. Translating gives CASGQREFNNEQFF.

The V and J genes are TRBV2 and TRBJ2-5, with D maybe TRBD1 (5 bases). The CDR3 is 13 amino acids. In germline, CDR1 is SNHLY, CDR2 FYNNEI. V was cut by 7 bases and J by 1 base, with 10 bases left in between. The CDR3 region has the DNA TGTGCCAGCAAAAGGGGATCCCAAGAGACCCAGTACTTC. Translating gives CASKRGSQETQYF.

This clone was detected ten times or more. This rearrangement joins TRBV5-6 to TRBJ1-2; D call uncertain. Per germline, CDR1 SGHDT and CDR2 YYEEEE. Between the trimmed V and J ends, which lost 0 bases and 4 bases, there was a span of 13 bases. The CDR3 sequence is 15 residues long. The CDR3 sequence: CASSLAEAVSYGYTF. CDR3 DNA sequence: TGTGCCAGCAGCTTGGCAGAGGCGGTGAGCTATGGCTACACCTTC.

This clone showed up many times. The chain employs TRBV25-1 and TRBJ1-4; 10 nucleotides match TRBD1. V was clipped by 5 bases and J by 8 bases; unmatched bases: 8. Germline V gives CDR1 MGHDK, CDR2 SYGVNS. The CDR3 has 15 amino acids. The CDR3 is CASSPGTGANEKLFF. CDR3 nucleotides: TGTGCCAGCAGTCCCGGGACAGGGGCAAACGAAAAACTGTTTTTT.

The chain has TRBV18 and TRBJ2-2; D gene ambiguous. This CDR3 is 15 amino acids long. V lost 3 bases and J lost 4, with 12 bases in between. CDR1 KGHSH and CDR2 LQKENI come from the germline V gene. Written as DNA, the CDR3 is TGTGCCAGCTCACCCCGGTCCCGATCCACCGGGGAGCTGTTTTTT. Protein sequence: CASSPRSRSTGELFF.

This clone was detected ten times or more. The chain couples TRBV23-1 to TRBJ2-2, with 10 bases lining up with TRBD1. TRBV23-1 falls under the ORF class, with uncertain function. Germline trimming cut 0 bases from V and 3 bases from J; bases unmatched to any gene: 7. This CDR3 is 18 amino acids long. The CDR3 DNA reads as TGCGCCAGCAGTCAATCGAACGGGACAGGGGAACACACCGGGGAGCTGTTTTTT. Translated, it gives CASSQSNGTGEHTGELFF.

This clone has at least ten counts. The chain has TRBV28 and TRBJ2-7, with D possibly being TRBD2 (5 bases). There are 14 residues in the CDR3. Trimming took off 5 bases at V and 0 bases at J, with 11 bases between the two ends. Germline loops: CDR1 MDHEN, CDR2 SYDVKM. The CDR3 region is CASSPPSSSYEQYF. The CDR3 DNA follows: TGTGCCAGCAGTCCCCCTAGCTCCTCCTACGAGCAGTACTTC.

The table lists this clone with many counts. In nucleotides, the CDR3 is TGTGCTAGTGGTTTGTTATCGGGGAACCATGAGCAGTTCTTC. Amino acids: CASGLLSGNHEQFF. The chain carries TRBV12-5 and TRBJ2-1; D perhaps matches TRBD2 (5 bases). CDR3 length: 14 amino acids. Between the trimmed V and J ends, which lost 2 bases and 8 bases, there was a span of 13 bases. The germline CDR1 and CDR2 sequences are LGHNT and FRNRAP.

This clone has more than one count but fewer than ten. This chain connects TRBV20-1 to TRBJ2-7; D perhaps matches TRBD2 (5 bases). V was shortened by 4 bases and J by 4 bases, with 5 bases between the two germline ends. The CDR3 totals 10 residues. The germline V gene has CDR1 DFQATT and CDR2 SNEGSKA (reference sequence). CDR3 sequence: CSATGYEQYF. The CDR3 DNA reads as TGCAGTGCTACGGGGTACGAGCAGTACTTC.

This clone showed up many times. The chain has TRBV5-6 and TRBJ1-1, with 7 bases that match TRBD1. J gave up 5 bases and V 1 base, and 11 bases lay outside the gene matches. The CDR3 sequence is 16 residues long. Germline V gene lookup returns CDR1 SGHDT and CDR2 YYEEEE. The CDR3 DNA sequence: TGTGCCAGCAGCTTGTGGTGGGACAGAACTTTTACTGAAGCTTTCTTT. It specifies CASSLWWDRTFTEAFF.

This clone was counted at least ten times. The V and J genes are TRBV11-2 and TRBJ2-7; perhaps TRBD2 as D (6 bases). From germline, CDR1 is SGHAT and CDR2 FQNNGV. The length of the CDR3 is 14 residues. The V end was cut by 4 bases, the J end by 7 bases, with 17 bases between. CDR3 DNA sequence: TGTGCCAGCAGCTCGGCCCTAGCGACGGGGGAGCAGTACTTC. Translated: CASSSALATGEQYF.

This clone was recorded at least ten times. The CDR3: CASGLASGRAQAYF. Here the CDR3 DNA reads TGTGCCAGCGGGCTCGCTAGCGGGAGGGCGCAGGCGTACTTC. The chain is built from TRBV6-5 and TRBJ2-7; 12 nucleotides align to TRBD2. The CDR3 has 14 residues. Germline V gene data show CDR1 as MNHEY and CDR2 as SVGAGI. J was trimmed by 12 bases and V by 8 bases; bases with no gene match: 14.

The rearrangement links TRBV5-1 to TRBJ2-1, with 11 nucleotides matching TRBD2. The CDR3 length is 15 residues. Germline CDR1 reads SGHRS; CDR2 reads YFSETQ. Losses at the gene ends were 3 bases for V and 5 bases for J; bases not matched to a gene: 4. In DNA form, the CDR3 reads TGCGCCAGCAGCTCGGGACTAGCGGATAACAATGAGCAGTTCTTC. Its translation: CASSSGLADNNEQFF.

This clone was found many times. The CDR3 reads CASSIHGGGQAFF. The CDR3, as DNA: TGTGCCAGTAGTATCCATGGGGGGGGTCAAGCTTTCTTT. This chain joins TRBV19 and TRBJ1-1; weak D call: TRBD1 (5 bases). Per the germline V gene, CDR1 is LNHDA and CDR2 is SQIVND (reference sequence). V was cut by 3 bases and J by 9 bases, with 14 bases left in between. This CDR3 contains 13 residues.

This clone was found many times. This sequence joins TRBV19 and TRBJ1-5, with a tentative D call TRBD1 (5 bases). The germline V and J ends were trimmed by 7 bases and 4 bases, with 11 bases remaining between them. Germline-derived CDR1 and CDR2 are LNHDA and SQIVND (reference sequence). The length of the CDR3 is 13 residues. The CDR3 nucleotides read TGTGCCAGTATGTCGGGGGGGAATCAGCCCCAGCATTTT. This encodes CASMSGGNQPQHF. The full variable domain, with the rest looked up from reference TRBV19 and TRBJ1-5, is DGGITQSPKYLFRKEGQNVTLSCEQNLNHDAMYWYRQDPGQGLRLIYYSQIVNDFQKGDIAEGYSVSREKKESFPLTVTSAQKNPTAFYLCASMSGGNQPQHFGDGTRLSIL.

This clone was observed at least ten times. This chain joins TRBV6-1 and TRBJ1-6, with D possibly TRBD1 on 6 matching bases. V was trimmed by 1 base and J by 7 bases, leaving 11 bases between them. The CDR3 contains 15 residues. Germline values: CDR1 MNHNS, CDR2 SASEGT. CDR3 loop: CASSEGGGGNSPLHF. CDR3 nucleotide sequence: TGTGCCAGCAGTGAAGGGGGGGGCGGGAATTCACCCCTCCACTTT.

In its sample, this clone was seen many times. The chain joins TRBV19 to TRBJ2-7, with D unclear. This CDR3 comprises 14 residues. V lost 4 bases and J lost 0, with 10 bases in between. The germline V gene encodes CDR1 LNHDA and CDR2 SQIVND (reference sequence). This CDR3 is CASSSLSSSYEQYF. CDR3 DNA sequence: TGTGCCAGTAGTAGCCTCTCGAGCTCCTACGAGCAGTACTTC.

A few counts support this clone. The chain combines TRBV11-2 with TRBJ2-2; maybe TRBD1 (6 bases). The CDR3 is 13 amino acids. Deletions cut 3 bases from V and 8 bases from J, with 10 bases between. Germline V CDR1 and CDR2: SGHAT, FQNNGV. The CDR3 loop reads CASSFNREGELFF. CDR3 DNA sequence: TGTGCCAGCAGCTTTAACAGGGAGGGGGAGCTGTTTTTT. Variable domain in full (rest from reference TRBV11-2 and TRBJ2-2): EAGVAQSPRYKIIEKRQSVAFWCNPISGHATLYWYQQILGQGPKLLIQFQNNGVVDDSQLPKDRFSAERLKGVDSTLKIQPAKLEDSAVYLCASSFNREGELFFGEGSRLTVL.